The 26 T cell receptor beta chains given below trace back to one sample, sequenced in a study of beta chain features in type 1 diabetes. These receptors lack a known antigen. General study points: Shorter TCRB CDR3s, moderately but significantly so, marked every one of the four CD4+ subsets in Type 1 diabetes patients.

Expressed TCRB transcripts got sequenced, as all isolated RNA was reverse transcribed. Assay used: immunoSEQ multiplex PCR; TCRdb lists only in-frame clones, some missing. The sample records around 690,000 clones, around 11% being singletons. Input material: naive CD4+ T cells from blood. These receptors came from a man aged 25-45 years with type 1 diabetes.

The CDR3, as DNA: TGTGCCAGCAGTTCCACGGTTGTTTCTCAGCCCCAGCATTTT. Its protein product is CASSSTVVSQPQHF. J is TRBJ1-5 and V is TRBV6-5; D is ambiguous. Trimming shortened V by 4 bases and J by 6 bases, and 13 bases separated the two germline ends. Germline CDR1 reads MNHEY; CDR2 reads SVGAGI. The CDR3 is 14 amino acids.

The chain combines TRBV4-2 with TRBJ2-5, with D perhaps TRBD2 (7 bases). This CDR3 contains 16 residues. The ends were cut back, 4 bases at V and 5 bases at J, with 20 bases in the middle. The V gene's germline CDR1 is LGHNA and CDR2 YNFKEQ. CDR3 nucleotide sequence: TGTGCCAGCAGCCCCGGTATTGGGGGGGCAGGGGAGACCCAGTACTTC. Translation: CASSPGIGGAGETQYF.

This clone was seen more than once but under ten times. The sample carries other DNA sequences with the same CDR3. The chain employs TRBV7-2 and TRBJ2-5, with TRBD1 matching 9 bases. This CDR3 region has 14 residues. Germline V gene sequence: CDR1 SGHTA, CDR2 FQGNSA. The trim removed 5 bases at V and 5 bases at J, leaving 6 bases unmatched. The CDR3 DNA reads as TGTGCCAGCAGCCTACAGGGGGCGCAGGAGACCCAGTACTTC. It encodes CASSLQGAQETQYF.

This clone was seen a few times. The chain links TRBV27 to TRBJ1-1; D is uncertain. Between the trimmed V and J ends, which lost 3 bases and 2 bases, there was a span of 10 bases. The germline gives CDR1 MNHEY, CDR2 SMNVEV (reference sequence). CDR3 size: 14 residues. Written as DNA, the CDR3 is TGTGCCAGCAGTTTTGACAATACAAACACTGAAGCTTTCTTT. Translation gives CASSFDNTNTEAFF.

As regards this clone: Other DNA sequences from this sample encode an identical CDR3 as well. V usage is TRBV7-3 and J usage is TRBJ2-5; D ambiguous. V lost 0 bases to trimming and J lost 2 bases, with 4 bases between them. CDR1 SGHTA and CDR2 FQGTGA come from the germline V gene. This CDR3 has 13 residues. The CDR3 loop reads CASSLTQQETQYF. For the CDR3, the DNA is TGTGCCAGCAGCTTAACTCAACAAGAGACCCAGTACTTC.

The rearrangement joins TRBV4-3 to TRBJ2-3; tentatively, D is TRBD1 (5 bases). This CDR3 has 17 amino acids. Germline values: CDR1 LGHNA, CDR2 YSLEER. Between the trimmed V and J ends, which lost 2 bases and 5 bases, there was a span of 20 bases. The CDR3 region is CASSQKYTGLRGDTQYF. CDR3 DNA: TGCGCCAGCAGCCAAAAATATACAGGCCTAAGAGGAGATACGCAGTATTTT.

This chain joins TRBV28 and TRBJ2-5; unclear D gene. The CDR3 length is 11 residues. Trimming shortened V by 6 bases and J by 2 bases, and 4 bases separated the two germline ends. Per the germline V gene, CDR1 is MDHEN and CDR2 is SYDVKM. In nucleotides, the CDR3 is TGTGCCAGCAGCGATCAAGAGACCCAGTACTTC. Translation: CASSDQETQYF.

The rearrangement uses TRBV7-9 and TRBJ1-2, with D possibly matching TRBD1 (5 bases). V lost 6 bases to trimming and J lost 3 bases, with 11 bases between them. The length of the CDR3 is 13 residues. The germline V gene encodes CDR1 SEHNR and CDR2 FQNEAQ (reference sequence). The CDR3 DNA follows: TGTGCCAGCAGGCACGACAGCTACTATGGCTACACCTTC. Its protein product is CASRHDSYYGYTF.

This clone turned up a few times. J is TRBJ2-1 and V is TRBV7-2; 7 positions match TRBD2. There are 14 residues in the CDR3. The V and J ends lost 2 bases and 8 bases, in that order; junction bases with no gene match: 6. Germline-derived CDR1 and CDR2 are SGHTA and FQGNSA. Here the CDR3 reads CASSLSSGSDEQFF. Here the CDR3 DNA reads TGTGCCAGCAGCTTATCTAGCGGTTCCGATGAGCAGTTCTTC.

This clone has only a few counts. This sequence joins TRBV14 and TRBJ1-2; the D gene is possibly TRBD1 (6 bases). This CDR3 contains 14 residues. Germline CDR1 and CDR2: SGHDN and FVKESK. Trimming took off 1 base at V and 4 bases at J, with 10 bases between the two ends. CDR3 sequence: CASSQGTAVYGYTF. As DNA, the CDR3 is TGTGCCAGCAGCCAAGGGACAGCGGTCTATGGCTACACCTTC. The whole variable domain, filled in from reference TRBV14 and TRBJ1-2, reads EAGVTQFPSHSVIEKGQTVTLRCDPISGHDNLYWYRRVMGKEIKFLLHFVKESKQDESGMPNNRFLAERTGGTYSTLKVQPAELEDSGVYFCASSQGTAVYGYTFGSGTRLTVV.

The chain employs TRBV18 and TRBJ2-7; 8 bases map to TRBD1. The CDR3 consists of 14 residues. V trimming: 9 bases; J trimming: 5 bases; junction bases outside the gene matches: 12. Germline V gene data show CDR1 as KGHSH and CDR2 as LQKENI. CDR3 loop: CASFPGTGPNEQYF. DNA for the CDR3: TGTGCCAGTTTCCCCGGGACAGGCCCCAACGAGCAGTACTTC.

This clone was recorded a few times. The chain uses TRBV10-3 and TRBJ2-5; 7 bases line up with TRBD1. Unmatched junction bases numbered 10, after V lost 11 bases and J lost 1 base. The CDR3 consists of 14 residues. Germline values: CDR1 ENHRY, CDR2 SYGVKD. CDR3 nucleotides: TGTGCCGCTTCCAACGCAGGGGGCCAAGAGACCCAGTACTTC. It specifies CAASNAGGQETQYF.

V and J are TRBV27 and TRBJ2-3, with D uncertain. The V gene lost 8 bases and the J gene lost 2 bases, with 5 bases spanning the gap. This CDR3 comprises 11 residues. Germline V gene data show CDR1 as MNHEY and CDR2 as SMNVEV (reference sequence). The CDR3 coding sequence is TGTGCCAGCGGAAACACAGATACGCAGTATTTT. This sequence encodes CASGNTDTQYF.

The chain couples TRBV25-1 to TRBJ2-7, with 12 bases that match TRBD2. Trimming removed 8 bases from V and 6 bases from J; junction bases left unmatched: 8. Germline CDR1 reads MGHDK; CDR2 reads SYGVNS. The CDR3 has 14 amino acids. Here the CDR3 DNA reads TGTGCCAGCGCCCTAGCGGGGGGGCATGCCGAGCAGTACTTC. It specifies CASALAGGHAEQYF.

V and J are TRBV5-4 and TRBJ2-2, with D tentatively TRBD1 or TRBD2 (5 bases each). Deletions cut 2 bases from V and 4 bases from J, with 9 bases between. Looked up from germline, CDR1 is SGHNT and CDR2 is YYREEE (reference sequence). The CDR3 spans 14 residues. CDR3 in DNA: TGTGCCAGCAGCTTAGAGGGACGCACCGGGGAGCTGTTTTTT. Protein product: CASSLEGRTGELFF. Variable domain in full (rest from reference TRBV5-4 and TRBJ2-2): ETGVTQSPTHLIKTRGQQVTLRCSSQSGHNTVSWYQQALGQGPQFIFQYYREEENGRGNFPPRFSGLQFPNYSSELNVNALELDDSALYLCASSLEGRTGELFFGEGSRLTVL.

This chain links TRBV25-1 with TRBJ2-4, with D maybe TRBD1 (6 bases). Germline V gene sequence: CDR1 MGHDK, CDR2 SYGVNS. V lost 4 bases to trimming and J lost 7 bases, with 14 bases between them. This CDR3 is built from 14 residues. The CDR3 region is CASSVTGPGNIQYF. DNA of the CDR3: TGTGCCAGCAGTGTTACAGGGCCCGGGAACATTCAGTACTTC.

This clone turned up a few times. J is TRBJ1-2 and V is TRBV25-1; maybe TRBD1 (6 bases). This CDR3 is built from 12 residues. The V end was cut by 11 bases, the J end by 5 bases, with 15 bases between. The germline CDR1 and CDR2 sequences are MGHDK and SYGVNS. Here the CDR3 reads CASAGTLYGYTF. In DNA form, the CDR3 reads TGTGCCTCCGCGGGGACACTGTATGGCTACACCTTC.

The CDR3: CASSDSTRTHRSGANVLTF. The CDR3 coding sequence is TGTGCCAGCAGTGACTCGACTAGAACCCACAGGTCCGGGGCCAACGTCCTGACTTTC. The genes are TRBV6-4 and TRBJ2-6, with D possibly TRBD2 on 6 matching bases. The CDR3 contains 19 residues. Germline V gene lookup returns CDR1 MRHNA and CDR2 SNTAGT. The germline V and J ends were trimmed by 0 bases and 4 bases, with 19 bases remaining between them.

With regard to this clone: Other DNA sequences in this sample translate to the same CDR3. The chain joins TRBV11-2 to TRBJ2-7; TRBD2 matches at 8 bases. With 4 bases clipped from V and 4 bases from J, the junction kept 9 bases outside the gene matches. CDR1 is SGHAT and CDR2 is FQNNGV in the germline V gene. There are 15 residues in the CDR3. The CDR3 sequence: CASSSRGGRGYEQYF. The CDR3 DNA reads as TGTGCCAGCAGCTCACGGGGGGGTAGAGGGTACGAGCAGTACTTC.

This clone was seen more than once but under ten times. The chain joins TRBV4-3 to TRBJ2-5; D gene uncertain. CDR3 length: 16 residues. V lost 0 bases and J 5 bases, leaving 16 bases between the germline ends. Germline loops: CDR1 LGHNA, CDR2 YSLEER. The CDR3 reads CASSQDWRLSGETQYF. As DNA, the CDR3 is TGCGCCAGCAGCCAAGATTGGCGCCTGAGTGGGGAGACCCAGTACTTC.

The V and J genes are TRBV5-4 and TRBJ2-7; D may be TRBD1 or TRBD2 (5 bases each). The CDR3 is 16 residues long. Trimming left V 0 bases short and J 7 bases short, with 20 bases between. Germline V gene lookup returns CDR1 SGHNT and CDR2 YYREEE (reference sequence). CDR3 coding DNA: TGTGCCAGCAGCTTGGCGGTGACACAGGAGGCGAAAGAGCAGTACTTC. It codes for CASSLAVTQEAKEQYF.

A few counts support this clone. V and J are TRBV4-3 and TRBJ2-5; no clear D gene. This CDR3 spans 13 amino acids. Germline loops: CDR1 LGHNA, CDR2 YSLEER. V shed 4 bases and J shed 5 bases, with 11 bases lying between them. For the CDR3, the DNA is TGCGCCAGCAGCCCCAAGTGGGCGGAGACCCAGTACTTC. Translating gives CASSPKWAETQYF.

This clone was detected a few times. V is TRBV30 and J is TRBJ2-2; D call uncertain. The CDR3 totals 14 residues. Germline CDR1 reads GTSNPN; CDR2 reads SVGIG (reference sequence). Trimming took 0 bases from V and 4 from J, leaving 9 bases between them. This chain's CDR3 is CAWSVWGITGELFF. CDR3 bases: TGTGCCTGGAGTGTTTGGGGAATCACCGGGGAGCTGTTTTTT.

This clone was counted between two and nine times. The J gene is TRBJ2-7, the V gene TRBV2; 10 positions match TRBD2. V shed 6 bases and J 8 bases; nucleotides not matched to a gene: 1. Germline V gene lookup returns CDR1 SNHLY and CDR2 FYNNEI. The CDR3 consists of 11 residues. The CDR3 spells CASRLAGQQYF. The CDR3 coding sequence is TGTGCCAGCAGACTAGCGGGGCAGCAGTACTTC.

This clone was counted only a few times. J is TRBJ1-2 and V is TRBV15, with D maybe TRBD1 (5 bases). The CDR3 has 15 residues. Germline V gene lookup returns CDR1 LNHNV and CDR2 YYDKDF (reference sequence). The V end was cut by 0 bases, the J end by 2 bases, with 10 bases between. CDR3 nucleotide sequence: TGTGCCACCAGCAGAGATTGGCAGGGCAACTATGGCTACACCTTC. Translation gives CATSRDWQGNYGYTF.

V and J are TRBV5-1 and TRBJ2-7; 8 nucleotides agree with TRBD1. The ends lost 5 bases at V and 1 base at J; junction bases unmatched: 5. This CDR3 has 14 amino acids. Germline loops: CDR1 SGHRS, CDR2 YFSETQ. The CDR3 sequence is CASRTTGESYEQYF. The CDR3 DNA reads as TGCGCCAGCAGGACGACAGGGGAATCCTACGAGCAGTACTTC.